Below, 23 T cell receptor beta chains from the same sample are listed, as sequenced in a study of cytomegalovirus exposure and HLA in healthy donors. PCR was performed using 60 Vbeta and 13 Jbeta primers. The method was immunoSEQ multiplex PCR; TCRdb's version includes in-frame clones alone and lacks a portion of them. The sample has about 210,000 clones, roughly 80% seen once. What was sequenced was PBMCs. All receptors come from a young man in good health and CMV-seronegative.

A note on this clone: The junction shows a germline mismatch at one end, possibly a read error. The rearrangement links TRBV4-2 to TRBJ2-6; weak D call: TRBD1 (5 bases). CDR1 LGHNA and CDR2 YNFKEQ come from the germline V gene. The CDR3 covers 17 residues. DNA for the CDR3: TGTGCCTCCTCCGGATTGACACCTAACTCTGGGGCCAGCGTCCTGACTTTC. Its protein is CASSGLTPNSGASVLTF.

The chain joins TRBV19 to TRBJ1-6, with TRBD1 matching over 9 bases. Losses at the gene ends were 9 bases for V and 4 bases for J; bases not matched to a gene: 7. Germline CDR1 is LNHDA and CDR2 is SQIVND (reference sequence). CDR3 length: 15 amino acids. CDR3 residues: CASNPGQGYNSPLHF. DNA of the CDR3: TGTGCCAGCAACCCGGGACAGGGTTATAATTCACCCCTCCACTTT.

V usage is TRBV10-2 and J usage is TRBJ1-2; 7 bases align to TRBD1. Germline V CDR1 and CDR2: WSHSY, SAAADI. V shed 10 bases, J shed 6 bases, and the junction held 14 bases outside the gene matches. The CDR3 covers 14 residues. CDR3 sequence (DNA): TGCGCCACCCTGAGAAGGGGGCAGTCAGATGGCTACACCTTC. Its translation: CATLRRGQSDGYTF.

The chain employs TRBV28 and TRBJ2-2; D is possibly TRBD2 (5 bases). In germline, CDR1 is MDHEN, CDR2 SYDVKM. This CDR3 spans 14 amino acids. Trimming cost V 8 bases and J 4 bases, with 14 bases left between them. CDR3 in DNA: TGTGCCAGCGAAACGGGGTGGAGCACCGGGGAGCTGTTTTTT. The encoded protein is CASETGWSTGELFF.

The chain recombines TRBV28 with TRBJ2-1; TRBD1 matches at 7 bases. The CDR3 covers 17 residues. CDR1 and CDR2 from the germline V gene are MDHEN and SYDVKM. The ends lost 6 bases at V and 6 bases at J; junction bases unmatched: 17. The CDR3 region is CASRPFQDRASGNEQFF. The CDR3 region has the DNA TGTGCCAGCAGACCTTTCCAAGACAGGGCGAGTGGCAATGAGCAGTTCTTC.

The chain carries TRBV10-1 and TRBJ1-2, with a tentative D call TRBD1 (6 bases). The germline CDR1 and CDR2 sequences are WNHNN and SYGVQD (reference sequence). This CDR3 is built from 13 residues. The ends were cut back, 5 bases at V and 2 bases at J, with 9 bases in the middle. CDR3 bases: TGCGCCAGCAGTACGGACAGAAACTATGGCTACACCTTC. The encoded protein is CASSTDRNYGYTF.

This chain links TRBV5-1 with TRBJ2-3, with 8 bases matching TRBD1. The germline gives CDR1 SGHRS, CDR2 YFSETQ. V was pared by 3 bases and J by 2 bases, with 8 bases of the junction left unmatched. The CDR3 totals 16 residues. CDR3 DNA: TGCGCCAGCAGCTGGGGGGACAGGCTCGCCACAGATACGCAGTATTTT. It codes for CASSWGDRLATDTQYF.

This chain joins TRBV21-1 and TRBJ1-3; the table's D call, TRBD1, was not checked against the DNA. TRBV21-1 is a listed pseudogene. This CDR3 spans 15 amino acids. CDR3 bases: TGTGCCAGCAGCAAAGAAAGGGGATCTGGAAACACCATATATTTT. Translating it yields CASSKERGSGNTIYF.

The CDR3, as DNA: TGTGCCAGCAGCCAAGGGGGGGACAATCAGCCCCAGCATTTT. This sequence encodes CASSQGGDNQPQHF. The genes are TRBV4-2 and TRBJ1-5; weak D call: TRBD1 (5 bases). The CDR3 spans 14 residues. V gave up 1 base and J gave up 3 bases, with 7 bases separating them. Germline CDR1 and CDR2: LGHNA and YNFKEQ.

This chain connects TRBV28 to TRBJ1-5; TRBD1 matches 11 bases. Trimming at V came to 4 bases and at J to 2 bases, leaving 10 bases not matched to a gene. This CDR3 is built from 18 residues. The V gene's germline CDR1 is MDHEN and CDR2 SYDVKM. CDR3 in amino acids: CASSSSRTGGLGNQPQHF. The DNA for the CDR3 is TGTGCCAGCAGTTCCTCCCGGACAGGGGGCTTGGGCAATCAGCCCCAGCATTTT.

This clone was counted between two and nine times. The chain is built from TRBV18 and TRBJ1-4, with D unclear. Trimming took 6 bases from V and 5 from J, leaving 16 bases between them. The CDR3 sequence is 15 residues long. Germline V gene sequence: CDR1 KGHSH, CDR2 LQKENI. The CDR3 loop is CASSSGRRENEKLFF. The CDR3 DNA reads TGTGCCAGCTCTAGCGGACGTAGAGAAAATGAAAAACTGTTTTTT.

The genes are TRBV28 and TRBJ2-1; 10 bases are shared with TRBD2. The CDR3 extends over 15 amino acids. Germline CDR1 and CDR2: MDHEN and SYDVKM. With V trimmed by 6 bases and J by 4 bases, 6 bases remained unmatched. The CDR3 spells CASRNSGGLYNEQFF. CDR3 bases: TGTGCCAGCAGAAATAGCGGGGGGCTTTACAATGAGCAGTTCTTC.

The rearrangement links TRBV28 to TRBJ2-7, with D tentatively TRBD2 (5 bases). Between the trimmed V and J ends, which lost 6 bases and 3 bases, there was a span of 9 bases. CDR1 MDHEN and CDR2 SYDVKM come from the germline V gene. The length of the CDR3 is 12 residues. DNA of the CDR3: TGTGCCAGCAGCCGGACTTACTACGAGCAGTACTTC. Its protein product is CASSRTYYEQYF.

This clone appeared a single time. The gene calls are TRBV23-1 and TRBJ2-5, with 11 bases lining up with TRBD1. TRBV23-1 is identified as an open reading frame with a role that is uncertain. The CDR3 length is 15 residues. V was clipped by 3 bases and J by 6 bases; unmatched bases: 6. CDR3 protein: CASSHPGQGVKTQYF. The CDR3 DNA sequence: TGCGCCAGCAGTCACCCGGGACAGGGGGTTAAGACCCAGTACTTC.

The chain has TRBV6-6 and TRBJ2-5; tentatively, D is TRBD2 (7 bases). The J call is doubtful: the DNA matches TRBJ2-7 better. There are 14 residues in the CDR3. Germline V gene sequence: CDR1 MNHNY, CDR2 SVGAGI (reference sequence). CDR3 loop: CASSGGPSFYEQYF. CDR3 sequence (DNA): TGTGCCAGCAGCGGGGGGCCCTCCTTCTACGAGCAGTACTTC.

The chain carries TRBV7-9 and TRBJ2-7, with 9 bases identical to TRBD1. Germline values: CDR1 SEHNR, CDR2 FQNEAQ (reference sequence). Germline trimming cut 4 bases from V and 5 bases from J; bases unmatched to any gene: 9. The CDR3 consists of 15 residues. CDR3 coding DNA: TGTGCCAGCAGCTCCCGGGACAGGGATTACGACGAGCAGTACTTC. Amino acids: CASSSRDRDYDEQYF.

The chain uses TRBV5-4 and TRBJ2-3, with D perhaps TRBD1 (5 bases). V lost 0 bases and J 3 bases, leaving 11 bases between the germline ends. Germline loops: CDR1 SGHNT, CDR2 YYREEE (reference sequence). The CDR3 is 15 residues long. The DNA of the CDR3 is TGTGCCAGCAGCTTGGCGGCAGGGATTACAGATACGCAGTATTTT. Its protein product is CASSLAAGITDTQYF.

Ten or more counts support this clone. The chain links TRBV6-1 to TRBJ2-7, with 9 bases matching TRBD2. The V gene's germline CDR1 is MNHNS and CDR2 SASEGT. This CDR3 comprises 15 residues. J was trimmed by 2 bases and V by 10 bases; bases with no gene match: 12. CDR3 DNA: TGTGCCACCAACAGGGAAGCGGGGGGCCCCTACGAGCAGTACTTC. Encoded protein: CATNREAGGPYEQYF.

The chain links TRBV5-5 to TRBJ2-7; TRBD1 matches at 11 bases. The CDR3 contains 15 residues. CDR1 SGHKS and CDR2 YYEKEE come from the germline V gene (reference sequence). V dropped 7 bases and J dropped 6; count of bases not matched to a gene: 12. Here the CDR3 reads CASYHSGTGGTEQYF. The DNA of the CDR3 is TGTGCCAGCTATCATTCCGGGACAGGGGGAACCGAGCAGTACTTC.

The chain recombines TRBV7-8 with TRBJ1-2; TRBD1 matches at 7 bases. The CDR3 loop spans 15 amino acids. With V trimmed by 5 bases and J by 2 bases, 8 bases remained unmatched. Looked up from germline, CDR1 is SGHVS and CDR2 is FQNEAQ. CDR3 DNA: TGTGCCAGCAGCATTAGGGGGCCAGACAACTATGGCTACACCTTC. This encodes CASSIRGPDNYGYTF.

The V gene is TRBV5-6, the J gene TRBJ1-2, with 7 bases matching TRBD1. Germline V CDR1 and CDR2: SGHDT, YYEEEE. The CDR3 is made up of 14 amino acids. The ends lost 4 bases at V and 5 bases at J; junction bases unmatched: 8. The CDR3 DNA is TGTGCCAGCAGCCCGGACAGGAATCTTTATGGCTACACCTTC. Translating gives CASSPDRNLYGYTF.

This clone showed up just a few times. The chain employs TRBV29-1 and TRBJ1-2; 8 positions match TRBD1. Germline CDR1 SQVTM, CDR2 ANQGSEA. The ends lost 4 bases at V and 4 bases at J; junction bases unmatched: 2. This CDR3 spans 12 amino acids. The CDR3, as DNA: TGCAGCGTTGCTACAGGGGGCTATGGCTACACCTTC. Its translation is CSVATGGYGYTF.

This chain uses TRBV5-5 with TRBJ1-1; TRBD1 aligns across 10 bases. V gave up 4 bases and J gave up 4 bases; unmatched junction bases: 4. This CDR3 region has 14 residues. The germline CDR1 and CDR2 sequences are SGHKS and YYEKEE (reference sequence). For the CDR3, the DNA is TGTGCCAGCAGCAAATGGACAGGGGGCACTGAAGCTTTCTTT. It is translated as CASSKWTGGTEAFF. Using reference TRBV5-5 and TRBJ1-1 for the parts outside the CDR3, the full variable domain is DAGVTQSPTHLIKTRGQQVTLRCSPISGHKSVSWYQQVLGQGPQFIFQYYEKEERGRGNFPDRFSARQFPNYSSELNVNALLLGDSALYLCASSKWTGGTEAFFGQGTRLTVV.